This TCR beta chain is drawn from a study of PD-1 blockade in classical Hodgkin lymphoma. Findings and caveats of the study: Healthy donors reportedly exceeded newly diagnosed patients in baseline TCR diversity. No one has yet defined what causes the repertoire differences, which may be disease activity or prior therapy. Patients with a complete response exhibited baseline diversity comparable to newly diagnosed patients.

Sequenced by immunoSEQ multiplex PCR; TCRdb stores in-frame clones only, minus some. The table lists approximately 22,000 clones, over 60% of them singletons. Time point denoted: cycle 4 day 1 (C4D1), after about 6 weeks of nivolumab. Each patient relapsed following autologous stem cell transplantation, and prior brentuximab vedotin exposure differed. Relapsed/refractory classical Hodgkin lymphoma patients had complete, partial or progressive responses. Points on this clone: Its antigen is not known.

Unmatched junction bases numbered 12, after V lost 4 bases and J lost 4 bases. CDR1 and CDR2 from the germline V gene are MDHEN and SYDVKM. The CDR3 consists of 17 residues. This receptor was taken from a human donor with classical Hodgkin lymphoma. Sequences were derived from peripheral blood mononuclear cells (PBMCs), sampled before the fourth cycle of nivolumab. This chain links TRBV28 with TRBJ2-7; the match to TRBD2 covers 11 bases. CDR3 sequence (DNA): TGTGCCAGCAGTTCCCAACCGGTAGCGGGAGGGCGGTACGAGCAGTACTTC. Protein product: CASSSQPVAGGRYEQYF.